This entry lists 5 T cell receptor beta chains sequenced from one sample in a study of cytomegalovirus exposure and HLA in healthy donors. 60 Vbeta and 13 Jbeta primers were used in PCR. Generated by immunoSEQ multiplex PCR, the TCRdb table keeps only in-frame clones and is missing some. The repertoire holds 170,000 or so clones, 77% seen once, with 1.4% to 1.5% in the top ten. Sequenced material: PBMCs. These receptors all stem from a woman between 25 and 40 years old in good health and CMV-seropositive.

J is TRBJ2-1 and V is TRBV9; tentative D call: TRBD1 (5 bases). V was cut by 0 bases and J by 1 base, with 11 bases left in between. The germline CDR1 and CDR2 sequences are SGDLS and YYNGEE. CDR3 length: 16 residues. The CDR3 region has the DNA TGTGCCAGCAGCGTAGACTACGGACAATCCTACAATGAGCAGTTCTTC. It yields the protein CASSVDYGQSYNEQFF.

This clone was seen once. The gene calls are TRBV28 and TRBJ2-7; possibly TRBD1 for D (5 bases). Germline values: CDR1 MDHEN, CDR2 SYDVKM. Trimming shortened V by 4 bases and J by 0 bases, and 16 bases separated the two germline ends. The CDR3 is made up of 16 amino acids. The CDR3 loop reads CASSYLGVRSSYEQYF. The DNA for the CDR3 is TGTGCCAGCAGTTACCTAGGGGTCAGGAGCTCCTACGAGCAGTACTTC.

This clone has just a few counts. CDR3 in amino acids: CASSLSSGLKIGQYF. CDR3 in DNA: TGTGCCAGCAGTTTATCTTCGGGACTCAAGATAGGGCAGTACTTC. This chain joins TRBV27 and TRBJ2-7; D is possibly TRBD2 (6 bases). V was trimmed by 0 bases and J by 9 bases, leaving 18 bases between them. The length of the CDR3 is 15 residues. Per the germline V gene, CDR1 is MNHEY and CDR2 is SMNVEV (reference sequence).

Only one count was recorded for this clone. This sequence joins TRBV7-9 and TRBJ2-7, with 13 bases fitting TRBD2. CDR3 length: 18 residues. Germline V lookup: CDR1 SEHNR, CDR2 FQNEAQ (reference sequence). J lost 1 base, V lost 5 bases, and 11 bases had no gene match. This chain's CDR3 is CASSGVGLAGEISYEQYF. The CDR3 nucleotides are TGTGCCAGCAGCGGGGTCGGACTAGCGGGAGAGATTTCCTACGAGCAGTACTTC.

V gene TRBV6-1 combines with J gene TRBJ1-2, with D possibly matching TRBD1 (6 bases). Trimming stripped 6 bases from V and 6 bases from J, with 17 bases between. This CDR3 region has 14 residues. The germline V gene encodes CDR1 MNHNS and CDR2 SASEGT. The CDR3 bases are TGTGCCAGCAGCAAAAATGGGGCAGGGGATGGCTACACCTTC. Translation gives CASSKNGAGDGYTF.